This is a list of T cell receptor beta chains from one sample in a study of blood T cell repertoires in COVID-19. The table came from immunoSEQ multiplex PCR; TCRdb's copy has only in-frame clones and leaves some out. Of tens of thousands of clones listed, more than 75% are singletons. Sequencing was performed on peripheral blood. The receptors originated from a woman of 80 years or more with active COVID-19. Both conserved end residues are trimmed from each CDR3.

CDR3 | J | V
ASGREQNQPQH | TRBJ1-5 | TRBV2
ASKRQGASEQY | TRBJ2-7 | TRBV2
ASSYGQGARKETQY | TRBJ2-5 | TRBV6-5
AISGTSGSLNEQF | TRBJ2-1 | TRBV10-3
ASSINYEQY | TRBJ2-7 | TRBV7-8
ASSAGAYEQY | TRBJ2-7 | TRBV19
ASSASGSLSYEQY | TRBJ2-7 | TRBV27
ASSQSMTGAGNTIY | TRBJ1-3 | TRBV4-1
ASSLGTGASYEQY | TRBJ2-7 | TRBV11-1
ASSSDRGRWNSPLH | TRBJ1-6 | TRBV5-6
SVTDFSYEQY | TRBJ2-7 | TRBV29-1
ASAMDRVVEQF | TRBJ2-1 | TRBV6-5
ASSFSGRSSYNEQF | TRBJ2-1 | TRBV9
ASSYSGQKQETQY | TRBJ2-5 | TRBV6-5
ASSFGGPTDTQY | TRBJ2-3 | TRBV7-3
ASKRLQGKNYEQY | TRBJ2-7 | TRBV27